The TCR beta chain under discussion was sequenced for a study of regulatory and conventional T cells in RAG deficiency. The sorted conventional CD4+ T cells were CD25-low and CD127-high, with genomic DNA sequenced. Some clones are missing from TCRdb's copy, which holds only in-frame ones; the method was immunoSEQ multiplex PCR. The sample consists of 20,000 to 25,000 clones, 95% to 97% of them appearing once. Trimming stripped 6 bases from V and 3 bases from J, with 11 bases between. Germline assignment: CDR1 SNHLY and CDR2 FYNNEI. The CDR3 covers 13 residues. These data also featured in a second study, about regulatory T cells. This second study says: Primers: 52 TRBV forward and 13 TRBJ reverse.

This rearrangement joins TRBV2 to TRBJ2-5; maybe TRBD1 (6 bases). Sequencing used CD25- CD4+ T cells sorted from blood. The source of this sequence is a human donor in good health. As DNA, the CDR3 is TGTGCCAGCAGAGGGGGACAAGAAGAGACCCAGTACTTC. Protein: CASRGGQEETQYF.